The present T cell receptor (beta chain) was sequenced within a study of cytomegalovirus exposure and HLA in healthy donors. General study findings and limits: In a later analysis, several top co-occurrence clusters appeared linked to parvovirus B19, influenza, CMV and Epstein-Barr virus. Overall, around 150 TCR beta chains were annotated as cytomegalovirus-associated. Productive rates of about 87% or about 30% were seen for most TCR beta V segments in an earlier analysis.

The CDR3 totals 14 residues. The V gene's germline CDR1 is MGHDK and CDR2 SYGVNS. Primers: 60 Vbeta forward and 13 Jbeta reverse. Data came from immunoSEQ multiplex PCR; TCRdb stores just in-frame clones and leaves some out. This sample has 150,000 to 200,000 clones, with 60% to 80% found just once. For this clone: What it recognizes is unknown. The junction and the germline gene differ at one end; a read error may be behind it.

The chain carries TRBV25-1 and TRBJ2-6, with a tentative D call TRBD1 (5 bases). The specimen sequenced was PBMCs. This clonotype originated in a middle-aged man in good health and CMV-seropositive. The CDR3 region is CASMRTTGANGLTF. CDR3 DNA: TGTGCCAGCATGAGGACAACTGGGGCCAACGGCCTGACTTTC.